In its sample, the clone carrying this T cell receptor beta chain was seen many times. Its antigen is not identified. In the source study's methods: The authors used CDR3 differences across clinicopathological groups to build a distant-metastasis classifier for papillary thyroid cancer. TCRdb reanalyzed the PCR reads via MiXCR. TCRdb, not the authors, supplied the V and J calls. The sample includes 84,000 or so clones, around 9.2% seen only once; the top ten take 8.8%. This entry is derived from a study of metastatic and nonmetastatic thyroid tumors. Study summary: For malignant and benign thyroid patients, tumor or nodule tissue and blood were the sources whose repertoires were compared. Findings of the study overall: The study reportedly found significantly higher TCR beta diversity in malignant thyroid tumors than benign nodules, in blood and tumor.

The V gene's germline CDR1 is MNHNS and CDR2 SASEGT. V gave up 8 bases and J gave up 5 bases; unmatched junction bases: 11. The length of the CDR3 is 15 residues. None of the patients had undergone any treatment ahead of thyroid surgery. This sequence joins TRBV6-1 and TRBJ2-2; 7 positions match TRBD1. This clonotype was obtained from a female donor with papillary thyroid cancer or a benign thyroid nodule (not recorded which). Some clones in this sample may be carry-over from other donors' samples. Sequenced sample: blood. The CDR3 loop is CASPEGQGDTGELFF. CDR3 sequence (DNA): TGTGCCAGCCCAGAAGGGCAGGGGGATACCGGGGAGCTGTTTTTT.